Following are 4 T cell receptor beta chains from one sample sequenced in a study of T cell responses to AZD1222 COVID-19 vaccine. Using immunoSEQ multiplex PCR, the repertoire was profiled, and TCRdb retains in-frame clones only, with some absent. This table holds some 97,000 clones, roughly 89% found once. This sample comprised peripheral blood, obtained on day 0 of AZD1222 vaccination. The source of these receptors is an adult in good health.

The rearrangement joins TRBV6-5 to TRBJ2-2, with 9 bases that match TRBD2. V dropped 4 bases and J dropped 7; count of bases not matched to a gene: 7. CDR3 length equals 15 residues. Per the germline V gene, CDR1 is MNHEY and CDR2 is SVGAGI. CDR3 nucleotide sequence: TGTGCCAGCAGTTCGACTAGCGGTCGAGTCGGGGAGCTGTTTTTT. This gives the protein CASSSTSGRVGELFF.

This chain links TRBV19 with TRBJ2-5, with D possibly being TRBD1 (5 bases). The CDR3 sequence is 13 residues long. CDR1 and CDR2 from the germline V gene are LNHDA and SQIVND (reference sequence). Trimming shortened V by 7 bases and J by 1 base, and 10 bases separated the two germline ends. The CDR3 is CASTTDSQETQYF. CDR3 DNA: TGTGCCAGTACCACCGACAGCCAAGAGACCCAGTACTTC.

In its sample, this clone was seen a few times. The V call is TRBV7-9, the J call TRBJ1-1; D gene uncertain. Germline V lookup: CDR1 SEHNR, CDR2 FQNEAQ (reference sequence). CDR3 length: 13 residues. V dropped 3 bases and J dropped 4 bases, with 9 bases sitting between them. The CDR3, as DNA: TGTGCCAGCAGCTTCGGGGAAGGCACTGAAGCTTTCTTT. Protein: CASSFGEGTEAFF.

The chain employs TRBV28 and TRBJ1-1; D not resolved. V was cut by 6 bases and J by 4 bases, with 15 bases left in between. The CDR3 sequence is 14 residues long. In germline, CDR1 is MDHEN, CDR2 SYDVKM. The CDR3 bases are TGTGCCAGCAGCGACCTGGGGTCGGCCACTGAAGCTTTCTTT. Its translation: CASSDLGSATEAFF.